A selection of T cell receptor beta chains follows, all from one sample in a study of blood T cells in healthy people across ages. One entry per CDR3 protein results from TCRdb running MiXCR on the 5' RACE reads. Seen here are around 650,000 distinct CDR3 sequences, 32% observed once, and the top ten hold roughly 15%. The sequenced material came from blood. Receptors were obtained from a woman of 80 years or more in good health. Both conserved end residues are trimmed from each CDR3. D genes are given only for firm matches. Where a row states a size, it is once, few, many or the class of an expanded clone; other rows omit it.

clone size,V gene,J gene,D gene,CDR3 protein
few,TRBV9,TRBJ2-2,NA,ASTKTGGANTGELF
many,TRBV20-1,TRBJ1-4,NA,SARDSLGAAGGSLF
many,TRBV4-1,TRBJ2-3,NA,ASSQDYGGGNTDTQY
few,TRBV28,TRBJ1-6,NA,ASSVTRIGSPLH
many,TRBV7-2,TRBJ1-4,TRBD1,ASSTTTGVGEKLF
NA,TRBV29-1,NA,TRBD2,SVELGLAQETQY
NA,TRBV5-1,TRBJ1-5,NA,ASSLSGADQPQH
NA,TRBV20-1,NA,NA,SARWLAPDETQY
many,TRBV18,TRBJ2-3,TRBD1,ASSLGTGMADTQY
once,TRBV7-2,TRBJ2-3,TRBD2,ASSWTSGRGDTQY
once,TRBV19,TRBJ1-1,NA,ASSLLMTGTNTEAF
many,TRBV27,TRBJ2-3,TRBD2,ASSSALGGGRDTQY
many,TRBV7-3,TRBJ2-7,TRBD2,ASSRERGASYEQY
many,TRBV25-1,TRBJ2-5,TRBD2,ASSDAGRGETQY
many,TRBV6-6,TRBJ2-1,NA,ASSYSRGSDEQF
many,TRBV12-3/TRBV12-4,TRBJ2-1,NA,ASKKVTDHNEQF
many,TRBV20-1,TRBJ2-3,TRBD2,SAGRGLAGGPADTQY
NA,TRBV7-8,TRBJ1-5,NA,ASSSQRSGASNQPQH
few,TRBV27,NA,NA,TSSLGPKGYEQY
few,TRBV6-6,TRBJ1-5,NA,ASSYSIFRQPNQPQH
NA,TRBV3-1,TRBJ2-2,TRBD1,ASSRNPGQGNTGELF
NA,TRBV20-1,TRBJ2-5,TRBD2,SVMGALAGGQINNEQY
many,TRBV5-1,TRBJ1-4,TRBD1,ASSQGQGESEKLF
NA,TRBV6-6,TRBJ1-1,TRBD1,VSSYPGGGGEAF
NA,TRBV5-1,TRBJ2-1,TRBD1,ASSFRTGGWDEQF
many,TRBV6-5,TRBJ2-3,TRBD2,ASTARGGYTDTQY